Each of the 18 T cell receptor beta chains below was sequenced from the same sample in a study of blood T cell repertoires in COVID-19. Sequencing used immunoSEQ multiplex PCR; TCRdb keeps in-frame clones, though not all of them. Found here are roughly 170,000 clones, about 84% of them singletons; the top ten hold around 5.3%. Sequenced material: PBMCs or T cells enriched from blood (not recorded which). Receptors were obtained from a woman aged 35 to 49 with acute COVID-19.

The rearrangement uses TRBV7-8 and TRBJ2-3; 9 nucleotides align to TRBD1. In germline, CDR1 is SGHVS, CDR2 FQNEAQ. V was pared by 3 bases and J by 10 bases, with 8 bases of the junction left unmatched. The CDR3 loop spans 14 amino acids. This CDR3 is CASSFNRDRGSQYF. The DNA for the CDR3 is TGTGCCAGCAGCTTTAATCGCGACAGGGGGTCGCAGTATTTT.

The chain uses TRBV6-4 and TRBJ1-3; TRBD1 is a possible D gene (5 bases). Per germline, CDR1 MRHNA and CDR2 SNTAGT. V was pared by 6 bases and J by 0 bases, with 6 bases between. The CDR3 extends over 13 amino acids. DNA for the CDR3: TGTGCCAGCAGAGGGGTCTCTGGAAACACCATATATTTT. It is translated as CASRGVSGNTIYF.

The rearrangement uses TRBV2 and TRBJ1-1, with D possibly being TRBD1 (6 bases). Germline V CDR1 and CDR2: SNHLY, FYNNEI. This CDR3 spans 12 amino acids. The germline V and J ends were trimmed by 6 bases and 10 bases, with 15 bases remaining between them. CDR3 DNA sequence: TGTGCCAGCAGACCACAGGGATGGGGAGCTTTCTTT. Translating it yields CASRPQGWGAFF.

This chain links TRBV19 with TRBJ1-2; D ambiguous. The germline CDR1 and CDR2 sequences are LNHDA and SQIVND (reference sequence). V was shortened by 7 bases and J by 1 base, with 4 bases between the two germline ends. The CDR3 runs 11 residues. The CDR3: CASTGNYGYTF. CDR3 nucleotide sequence: TGTGCCAGTACGGGTAACTATGGCTACACCTTC.

In its sample, this clone was seen a few times. The chain couples TRBV5-1 to TRBJ2-1; TRBD2 matches at 8 bases. The CDR3 runs to 16 residues. V dropped 0 bases and J dropped 3; count of bases not matched to a gene: 5. CDR1 SGHRS and CDR2 YFSETQ come from the germline V gene. CDR3 sequence: CASSLGPAGDYNEQFF. The DNA for the CDR3 is TGCGCCAGCAGCTTGGGGCCAGCGGGGGACTACAATGAGCAGTTCTTC.

This chain's CDR3 is CASSQVAGAGSGANVLTF. DNA for the CDR3: TGTGCCAGCAGCCAAGTAGCGGGAGCGGGCTCTGGGGCCAACGTCCTGACTTTC. The chain employs TRBV11-2 and TRBJ2-6, with 9 bases identical to TRBD2. Germline-derived CDR1 and CDR2 are SGHAT and FQNNGV. The CDR3 length is 18 residues. V lost 5 bases to trimming and J lost 0 bases; unmatched junction nucleotides: 8.

The genes are TRBV29-1 and TRBJ2-5; D may be TRBD1 (6 bases). The V and J ends lost 6 bases and 0 bases respectively, with 11 bases between them. The CDR3 loop spans 13 amino acids. Germline V lookup: CDR1 SQVTM, CDR2 ANQGSEA. CDR3 sequence: CSVGAAHQETQYF. The CDR3 DNA is TGCAGCGTGGGGGCTGCCCACCAAGAGACCCAGTACTTC.

This clone was counted only a few times. The V and J genes are TRBV6-5 and TRBJ2-7; the match to TRBD2 covers 10 bases. Germline loops: CDR1 MNHEY, CDR2 SVGAGI. The CDR3 has 14 amino acids. With V trimmed by 7 bases and J by 6 bases, 9 bases remained unmatched. The chain's CDR3 is CASKSGRAGVEQYF. For the CDR3, the DNA is TGTGCCAGCAAAAGCGGGAGGGCCGGAGTCGAGCAGTACTTC.

The chain has TRBV7-3 and TRBJ2-5; 7 positions agree with TRBD2. Germline V lookup: CDR1 SGHTA, CDR2 FQGTGA. Germline trimming cut 5 bases from V and 7 bases from J; bases unmatched to any gene: 10. This CDR3 is built from 14 residues. CDR3 in DNA: TGTGCCAGCAGCCCTCTAGCGGCACGGGGGACCCAGTACTTC. Its protein is CASSPLAARGTQYF.

The rearrangement links TRBV30 to TRBJ1-6, with 7 positions matching TRBD1. The CDR3 length is 15 residues. Trimming removed 4 bases from V and 5 bases from J; junction bases left unmatched: 8. Per the germline V gene, CDR1 is GTSNPN and CDR2 is SVGIG (reference sequence). The CDR3 region is CAWNRGQRNNSPLHF. CDR3 bases: TGTGCCTGGAACCGGGGACAGAGAAATAATTCACCCCTCCACTTT.

V and J are TRBV24-1 and TRBJ2-7; D may be TRBD2 (6 bases). Germline V lookup: CDR1 KGHDR, CDR2 SFDVKD. CDR3 length equals 13 residues. Trimming shortened V by 6 bases and J by 5 bases, and 13 bases separated the two germline ends. CDR3 DNA sequence: TGTGCCACCAGTACGCCCAGGGAGGACGAGCAGTACGTC. This encodes CATSTPREDEQYV.

The chain employs TRBV4-1 and TRBJ2-5; 8 bases agree with TRBD2. Germline V gene data show CDR1 as MGHRA and CDR2 as YSYEKL. The CDR3 loop spans 14 amino acids. V gave up 5 bases and J gave up 8 bases; unmatched junction bases: 10. CDR3 loop: CASSTGGGKRTQYF. CDR3 bases: TGCGCCAGCAGCACGGGAGGGGGAAAGAGAACCCAGTACTTC.

The rearrangement uses TRBV7-8 and TRBJ2-5, with TRBD1 as a possible D gene (6 bases). The CDR3 length is 17 residues. V shed 5 bases and J shed 5 bases, with 24 bases lying between them. From germline, CDR1 is SGHVS and CDR2 FQNEAQ. CDR3 loop: CASSIRNTGRPRETQYF. The CDR3 nucleotides read TGTGCCAGCAGCATACGGAATACAGGGCGGCCTCGGGAGACCCAGTACTTC. Combining the CDR3 with reference TRBV7-8 and TRBJ2-5 gives the whole variable domain GAGVSQSPRYKVAKRGQDVALRCDPISGHVSLFWYQQALGQGPEFLTYFQNEAQLDKSGLPSDRFFAERPEGSVSTLKIQRTQQEDSAVYLCASSIRNTGRPRETQYFGPGTRLLVL.

The V call is TRBV7-8, the J call TRBJ2-5; 8 bases are a match to TRBD1. The germline V gene encodes CDR1 SGHVS and CDR2 FQNEAQ. CDR3 length: 15 residues. The J segment lost 5 bases and the V segment lost 3 bases, leaving 8 bases of the junction unmatched. The CDR3 region has the DNA TGTGCCAGCAGCTTTACGGACAGGGTACGGGAGACCCAGTACTTC. Translated: CASSFTDRVRETQYF.

V usage is TRBV5-1 and J usage is TRBJ2-5, with a weak D call TRBD2 (6 bases). This CDR3 has 15 amino acids. V lost 4 bases and J 4 bases, leaving 17 bases between the germline ends. Germline values: CDR1 SGHRS, CDR2 YFSETQ. The CDR3 region has the DNA TGCGCCAGCAGCCCGAGTACGGGAGCGGGAGAGACCCAGTACTTC. Its translation: CASSPSTGAGETQYF.

V usage is TRBV9 and J usage is TRBJ1-5; no firm D call. Looked up from germline, CDR1 is SGDLS and CDR2 is YYNGEE. V lost 2 bases and J lost 5, with 14 bases in between. This CDR3 is 15 amino acids long. DNA for the CDR3: TGTGCCAGCAGCGTGGGTAGCGGGGTAGATCAGCCCCAGCATTTT. Its translation is CASSVGSGVDQPQHF. The entire variable domain, with the rest obtained from reference TRBV9 and TRBJ1-5, is as follows: DSGVTQTPKHLITATGQRVTLRCSPRSGDLSVYWYQQSLDQGLQFLIQYYNGEERAKGNILERFSAQQFPDLHSELNLSSLELGDSALYFCASSVGSGVDQPQHFGDGTRLSIL.

This clone was seen just once. The V and J genes are TRBV19 and TRBJ1-1; 9 positions match TRBD1. CDR1 is LNHDA, CDR2 SQIVND, per germline (reference sequence). The CDR3 sequence is 19 residues long. With V trimmed by 7 bases and J by 1 base, 19 bases remained unmatched. The CDR3 region is CASNPAPGQGSRPNTEAFF. The CDR3 bases are TGTGCCAGTAATCCTGCCCCGGGACAGGGTTCTCGTCCGAACACTGAAGCTTTCTTT.

This rearrangement joins TRBV7-9 to TRBJ1-5; D ambiguous. V lost 5 bases, J lost 4 bases, and 9 bases lay in between. This CDR3 is built from 13 residues. CDR1 and CDR2 from the germline V gene are SEHNR and FQNEAQ (reference sequence). CDR3 in DNA: TGTGCCAGCAGCGTCGGGGTAAATCAGCCCCAGCATTTT. It is translated as CASSVGVNQPQHF.